The 7 T cell receptor beta chains presented below share a single source sample, sequenced in a study of blood T cell repertoires in COVID-19. Measured with immunoSEQ multiplex PCR; TCRdb has only the in-frame clones, and not every one. The sample comprises 150,000 to 200,000 clones, about 85% of which are singletons, and 0.8% to 1.2% rests with the top ten. The sequenced sample was peripheral blood. All receptors derive from a man in his forties with acute or convalescent COVID-19.

The chain employs TRBV28 and TRBJ1-3, with 8 nucleotides matching TRBD1. J was trimmed by 3 bases and V by 6 bases; bases with no gene match: 10. The V gene's germline CDR1 is MDHEN and CDR2 SYDVKM. The CDR3 sequence is 16 residues long. The chain's CDR3 is CASRTGGATYGNTIYF. The CDR3 nucleotides read TGTGCCAGCAGAACAGGGGGGGCAACTTATGGAAACACCATATATTTT.

V usage is TRBV3-1 (or the pseudogene TRBV3-2) and J usage is TRBJ2-7; 14 positions match TRBD2. Germline V lookup: CDR1 LGHDT, CDR2 YNNKEL (reference sequence). CDR3 size: 15 residues. V gave up 4 bases and J gave up 2 bases; unmatched junction bases: 1. CDR3 loop: CASSRGLAGAYEQYF. DNA for the CDR3: TGTGCCAGCAGCCGGGGACTAGCGGGGGCCTACGAGCAGTACTTC.

This clone was observed a few times. The genes are TRBV14 and TRBJ2-1; 10 bases match TRBD1. This CDR3 contains 13 residues. V lost 5 bases and J lost 8; bases outside the gene matches: 3. From germline, CDR1 is SGHDN and CDR2 FVKESK. CDR3 coding DNA: TGTGCCAGCAGCGCAGACAGGGGGCATGAGCAGTTCTTC. Translated: CASSADRGHEQFF. Supplemented by reference TRBV14 and TRBJ2-1, the full variable domain reads EAGVTQFPSHSVIEKGQTVTLRCDPISGHDNLYWYRRVMGKEIKFLLHFVKESKQDESGMPNNRFLAERTGGTYSTLKVQPAELEDSGVYFCASSADRGHEQFFGPGTRLTVL.

The rearrangement joins TRBV6-5 to TRBJ2-7, with 7 bases fitting TRBD1. V shed 7 bases and J 4 bases; nucleotides not matched to a gene: 7. Germline CDR1 MNHEY, CDR2 SVGAGI. The CDR3 extends over 13 amino acids. The DNA for the CDR3 is TGTGCCAGCACTCGGGACAGACTATACGAGCAGTACTTC. Translation gives CASTRDRLYEQYF.

The chain has TRBV5-1 and TRBJ2-7; tentative D call: TRBD1 (5 bases). Germline V CDR1 and CDR2: SGHRS, YFSETQ. This CDR3 contains 12 residues. Trimming took 4 bases from V and 4 from J, leaving 9 bases between them. The CDR3 DNA is TGCGCCAGCAGCCCGCAGGGTTACGAGCAGTACTTC. This encodes CASSPQGYEQYF.

This chain links TRBV7-2 with TRBJ1-6, with D uncertain. CDR3 length equals 12 residues. Germline CDR1 and CDR2: SGHTA and FQGNSA. V gave up 8 bases and J gave up 9 bases, with 11 bases separating them. This CDR3 reads CASSAGGSPLHF. The CDR3, as DNA: TGTGCCAGCTCGGCTGGCGGTTCACCCCTCCACTTT. Combining the CDR3 with reference TRBV7-2 and TRBJ1-6 gives the whole variable domain GAGVSQSPSNKVTEKGKDVELRCDPISGHTALYWYRQSLGQGLEFLIYFQGNSAPDKSGLPSDRFSAERTGGSVSTLTIQRTQQEDSAVYLCASSAGGSPLHFGNGTRLTVT.

The V and J genes are TRBV23-1 and TRBJ1-2; 10 positions agree with TRBD1. TRBV23-1 is sorted into the ORF group, with uncertain function. Germline trimming cut 8 bases from V and 8 bases from J; bases unmatched to any gene: 5. There are 12 residues in the CDR3. The CDR3 loop is CASLGTGEGYTF. As DNA, the CDR3 is TGCGCCAGCTTAGGGACAGGGGAAGGCTACACCTTC.